Following are 29 T cell receptor beta chains from one sample sequenced in a study of T cell responses to AZD1222 COVID-19 vaccine. Profiling relied on immunoSEQ multiplex PCR, and the TCRdb table lists in-frame clones only, not all of them. The sample consists of tens of thousands of clones, roughly 85% of them appearing once. The starting material was peripheral blood, obtained on day 0 of AZD1222 vaccination. The receptors stem from an adult in good health.

The rearrangement links TRBV27 to TRBJ1-2, with 11 bases lining up with TRBD1. This CDR3 has 14 amino acids. The germline CDR1 and CDR2 sequences are MNHEY and SMNVEV (reference sequence). Losses at the gene ends were 4 bases for V and 6 bases for J; bases not matched to a gene: 4. The CDR3 reads CASSSRTGGDGYTF. CDR3 in DNA: TGTGCCAGCAGTTCCAGGACAGGGGGCGATGGCTACACCTTC.

V usage is TRBV6-5 and J usage is TRBJ1-1; no firm D call. Between the trimmed V and J ends, which lost 7 bases and 1 base, there was a span of 10 bases. CDR3 length: 13 amino acids. Germline CDR1 MNHEY, CDR2 SVGAGI. The CDR3 coding sequence is TGTGCCAGCAACGACGCCCGGAACACTGAAGCTTTCTTT. This sequence encodes CASNDARNTEAFF.

The chain has TRBV19 and TRBJ2-3; 8 nucleotides match TRBD2. This CDR3 is built from 13 residues. The trim removed 9 bases at V and 3 bases at J, leaving 5 bases unmatched. Looked up from germline, CDR1 is LNHDA and CDR2 is SQIVND (reference sequence). The CDR3 DNA reads as TGTGCCAGCTTCGGGGGGGGAACAGATACGCAGTATTTT. It specifies CASFGGGTDTQYF.

This rearrangement joins TRBV9 to TRBJ1-5, with D unresolved. CDR1 SGDLS and CDR2 YYNGEE come from the germline V gene. This CDR3 spans 16 amino acids. Trimming shortened V by 0 bases and J by 0 bases, and 10 bases separated the two germline ends. CDR3 coding DNA: TGTGCCAGCAGCGTAGGCCCCGAAACTAGCAATCAGCCCCAGCATTTT. Translation gives CASSVGPETSNQPQHF.

The rearrangement links TRBV5-1 to TRBJ1-1, with 8 bases that match TRBD1. This CDR3 is 13 amino acids long. CDR1 is SGHRS and CDR2 is YFSETQ in the germline V gene. Unmatched junction bases numbered 5, after V lost 4 bases and J lost 6 bases. The CDR3 here is CASSLDRGPEAFF. CDR3 in DNA: TGCGCCAGCAGCCTAGACAGGGGCCCTGAAGCTTTCTTT.

The CDR3 loop is CATGSGSTYNEQFF. The CDR3 DNA is TGTGCCACGGGAAGCGGGTCGACCTACAATGAGCAGTTCTTC. The chain has TRBV24-1 and TRBJ2-1, with a weak D call TRBD2 (6 bases). The CDR3 has 14 residues. The germline V and J ends were trimmed by 10 bases and 2 bases, with 14 bases remaining between them. CDR1 KGHDR and CDR2 SFDVKD come from the germline V gene.

V is TRBV6-2 or TRBV6-3 and J is TRBJ1-1, with D unresolved. CDR1 and CDR2 (germline): MNHEY, SVGEGT. V lost 4 bases and J lost 9, with 15 bases in between. CDR3 length: 13 residues. The CDR3 nucleotides read TGTGCCAGCAGTTCCGGGGTCCGGGATAAAGCTTTCTTT. Translation: CASSSGVRDKAFF.

This clone was seen only once. CDR3 in DNA: TGCGCCAGCAAGTTGAGAAACACCATATATTTT. Translated: CASKLRNTIYF. The rearrangement joins TRBV5-1 to TRBJ1-3, with no clear D. Germline V gives CDR1 SGHRS, CDR2 YFSETQ. V gave up 6 bases and J gave up 5 bases, with 6 bases separating them. The CDR3 totals 11 residues.

J is TRBJ1-5 and V is TRBV25-1; 10 bases fit TRBD1. Germline-derived CDR1 and CDR2 are MGHDK and SYGVNS. The V gene end was trimmed by 2 bases and the J gene end by 5 bases; junction bases not matched to a gene: 12. The CDR3 spans 18 residues. CDR3 coding DNA: TGTGCCAGCAGTGAAGTATCTGCGGACAGGGGGTTTTATCAGCCCCAGCATTTT. Translation: CASSEVSADRGFYQPQHF.

The rearrangement joins TRBV2 to TRBJ2-1; no firm D call. The length of the CDR3 is 16 residues. Trimming left V 5 bases short and J 1 base short, with 15 bases between. The germline V gene has CDR1 SNHLY and CDR2 FYNNEI. The CDR3 loop is CASSSGREASYNEQFF. The CDR3 DNA reads TGTGCCAGCAGTTCCGGAAGAGAGGCATCCTACAATGAGCAGTTCTTC.

This clone was picked up a small number of times. The rearrangement links TRBV11-2 to TRBJ1-1; perhaps TRBD1 as D (5 bases). Looked up from germline, CDR1 is SGHAT and CDR2 is FQNNGV. The CDR3 has 13 amino acids. Trimming took 7 bases from V and 1 from J, leaving 10 bases between them. The CDR3 coding sequence is TGTGCCAGCACGGGGCTATCGAACACTGAAGCTTTCTTT. As protein: CASTGLSNTEAFF.

This rearrangement joins TRBV5-6 to TRBJ1-1; no firm D call. Germline-derived CDR1 and CDR2 are SGHDT and YYEEEE. V dropped 0 bases and J dropped 7 bases, with 16 bases sitting between them. CDR3 length equals 15 residues. For the CDR3, the DNA is TGTGCCAGCAGCTTGGCCGGCCGAGTTGTCGGTGAAGCTTTCTTT. As protein: CASSLAGRVVGEAFF.

The chain carries TRBV11-2 and TRBJ1-1; 8 bases line up with TRBD1. This CDR3 has 17 amino acids. The germline CDR1 and CDR2 sequences are SGHAT and FQNNGV. With 3 bases clipped from V and 4 bases from J, the junction kept 13 bases outside the gene matches. This CDR3 is CASSFPLEGQGATEAFF. Written as DNA, the CDR3 is TGTGCCAGCAGCTTCCCCCTCGAAGGGCAGGGGGCCACTGAAGCTTTCTTT. The variable domain in full, with the rest retrieved from reference TRBV11-2 and TRBJ1-1, is EAGVAQSPRYKIIEKRQSVAFWCNPISGHATLYWYQQILGQGPKLLIQFQNNGVVDDSQLPKDRFSAERLKGVDSTLKIQPAKLEDSAVYLCASSFPLEGQGATEAFFGQGTRLTVV.

The genes are TRBV5-1 and TRBJ2-1; D is possibly TRBD2 (5 bases). V was shortened by 0 bases and J by 8 bases, with 15 bases between the two germline ends. CDR3 length: 15 amino acids. The germline CDR1 and CDR2 sequences are SGHRS and YFSETQ. Here the CDR3 DNA reads TGCGCCAGCAGCTTGGATAGGGCGCCGGAGGATGAGCAGTTCTTC. Protein sequence: CASSLDRAPEDEQFF.

In regard to this clone: Other DNA sequences in this sample translate to the same CDR3. The chain recombines TRBV12-3 or TRBV12-4 with TRBJ1-2; 10 nucleotides match TRBD1. With 5 bases clipped from V and 8 bases from J, the junction kept 5 bases outside the gene matches. CDR3 size: 13 residues. The CDR3: CASSRQGALGYTF. In nucleotides, the CDR3 is TGTGCCAGCAGTAGACAGGGGGCGCTAGGCTACACCTTC.

V is TRBV10-2 and J is TRBJ2-3; the match to TRBD2 covers 7 bases. With V trimmed by 6 bases and J by 6 bases, 9 bases remained unmatched. The length of the CDR3 is 14 residues. Germline CDR1 reads WSHSY; CDR2 reads SAAADI. CDR3 nucleotide sequence: TGCGCCAGCAGGACTCAGTTGGGGGGGGATACGCAGTATTTT. Translation gives CASRTQLGGDTQYF.

This chain connects TRBV5-1 to TRBJ1-1; D is undetermined. This CDR3 has 17 amino acids. V was clipped by 1 base and J by 2 bases, with 18 bases between them. Per germline, CDR1 SGHRS and CDR2 YFSETQ. CDR3 nucleotides: TGCGCCAGCAGCTTGAATTTAAGGAGGCAGCTAAACACTGAAGCTTTCTTT. Translated, it gives CASSLNLRRQLNTEAFF.

V usage is TRBV5-5 and J usage is TRBJ2-2; 12 nucleotides align to TRBD2. V gave up 4 bases and J gave up 6 bases; unmatched junction bases: 7. The length of the CDR3 is 16 residues. Germline values: CDR1 SGHKS, CDR2 YYEKEE (reference sequence). The CDR3, as DNA: TGTGCCAGCAGCGCGAGACTAGCGGGAGTGGCCGGGGAGCTGTTTTTT. It translates to CASSARLAGVAGELFF.

This sequence joins TRBV5-1 and TRBJ2-7; 8 bases are a match to TRBD2. Germline-derived CDR1 and CDR2 are SGHRS and YFSETQ. This CDR3 is built from 14 residues. V dropped 2 bases and J dropped 5; count of bases not matched to a gene: 6. CDR3 sequence: CASSFSGSSHEQYF. CDR3 in DNA: TGCGCCAGCAGCTTCAGCGGGAGTTCCCACGAGCAGTACTTC.

This clone was recorded a few times. The chain uses TRBV19 and TRBJ1-5; D ambiguous. CDR3 length: 15 amino acids. V dropped 4 bases and J dropped 0 bases, with 10 bases sitting between them. Germline loops: CDR1 LNHDA, CDR2 SQIVND (reference sequence). The CDR3 is CASSKDPSSNQPQHF. The CDR3 DNA reads TGTGCCAGTAGTAAAGACCCGTCTAGCAATCAGCCCCAGCATTTT. The variable domain in full, with the rest retrieved from reference TRBV19 and TRBJ1-5, is DGGITQSPKYLFRKEGQNVTLSCEQNLNHDAMYWYRQDPGQGLRLIYYSQIVNDFQKGDIAEGYSVSREKKESFPLTVTSAQKNPTAFYLCASSKDPSSNQPQHFGDGTRLSIL.

This clone was picked up one time. V gene TRBV5-6 combines with J gene TRBJ2-7, with D uncertain. CDR1 and CDR2 from the germline V gene are SGHDT and YYEEEE. The germline V and J ends were trimmed by 1 base and 5 bases, with 4 bases remaining between them. The CDR3 loop spans 11 amino acids. In DNA form, the CDR3 reads TGTGCCAGCAGCTTGAATGACGAGCAGTACTTC. Residues: CASSLNDEQYF.

This chain uses TRBV25-1 with TRBJ1-2; D gene unclear. Trimming removed 3 bases from V and 0 bases from J, with 11 bases in between. The CDR3 totals 15 residues. The V gene's germline CDR1 is MGHDK and CDR2 SYGVNS. In DNA form, the CDR3 reads TGTGCCAGCAGTGATTGGACGGCGACTAACTATGGCTACACCTTC. Translating gives CASSDWTATNYGYTF.

This rearrangement joins TRBV6-4 to TRBJ1-1; a weak D match, TRBD1 (5 bases). Germline V gives CDR1 MRHNA, CDR2 SNTAGT. This CDR3 is built from 14 residues. Trimming left V 5 bases short and J 4 bases short, with 14 bases between. The CDR3 nucleotides are TGTGCCAGCAGTCCCGGTCTCGGGGGCACTGAAGCTTTCTTT. It yields the protein CASSPGLGGTEAFF.

V usage is TRBV3-1 (or the pseudogene TRBV3-2) and J usage is TRBJ1-1, with D hard to call. V lost 2 bases and J lost 8, with 9 bases in between. CDR3 length: 12 residues. The germline CDR1 and CDR2 sequences are LGHDT and YNNKEL (reference sequence). CDR3 sequence (DNA): TGTGCCAGCAGCCAATTTAAGGGCGAAGCTTTCTTT. This encodes CASSQFKGEAFF.

The genes are TRBV5-5 and TRBJ1-6, with 7 bases that match TRBD1. CDR3 length equals 13 residues. Germline V lookup: CDR1 SGHKS, CDR2 YYEKEE (reference sequence). Germline trimming cut 7 bases from V and 10 bases from J; bases unmatched to any gene: 8. CDR3 in amino acids: CASLLQGDSPLHF. CDR3 coding DNA: TGTGCCAGCTTACTCCAGGGGGACTCACCCCTCCACTTT.

This chain uses TRBV19 with TRBJ2-7, with 14 nucleotides matching TRBD2. Germline CDR1 LNHDA, CDR2 SQIVND (reference sequence). Trimming at V came to 3 bases and at J to 7 bases, leaving 8 bases not matched to a gene. The CDR3 is 16 amino acids. In nucleotides, the CDR3 is TGTGCCAGTAGTATCGGAACGGGACTAGCGGGAGTTGAGCAGTACTTC. It codes for CASSIGTGLAGVEQYF.

CDR3 coding DNA: TGTGCCAGCCGTCGGGAGGATTCCAAAAACATTCAGTACTTC. Translation: CASRREDSKNIQYF. The J gene is TRBJ2-4, the V gene TRBV6-5, with 7 bases aligning to TRBD2. Germline V gives CDR1 MNHEY, CDR2 SVGAGI. Trimming cost V 8 bases and J 2 bases; bases outside gene matches: 6. CDR3 length: 14 residues.

The rearrangement uses TRBV7-2 and TRBJ2-3, with a tentative D call TRBD1 (6 bases). Trimming left V 1 base short and J 1 base short, with 6 bases between. CDR3 length: 14 residues. The germline V gene encodes CDR1 SGHTA and CDR2 FQGNSA. DNA of the CDR3: TGTGCCAGCAGCTTAGGACAGGGCACAGATACGCAGTATTTT. Translated, it gives CASSLGQGTDTQYF.

This chain connects TRBV7-6 to TRBJ2-7; D tentatively fits TRBD1 or TRBD2 (6 bases each). The CDR3 consists of 16 residues. The V gene's germline CDR1 is SGHVS and CDR2 FNYEAQ. The V end was cut by 5 bases, the J end by 3 bases, with 20 bases between. In DNA, the CDR3 is TGTGCCAGCAGCGTCAATCCAACGGGGGCTAGCTACGAGCAGTACTTC. Translation gives CASSVNPTGASYEQYF.